The entry that follows covers one TCR beta chain sequence. Data came from immunoSEQ multiplex PCR; TCRdb stores just in-frame clones and leaves some out. The repertoire holds tens of thousands of clones, around 85% seen once, with roughly 1.4% in the top ten. Germline V CDR1 and CDR2: SGHAT, FQDESV (reference sequence). This CDR3 contains 15 residues. Trimming removed 2 bases at V and 8 bases at J, with 18 bases between. These data come from a study of OX40 agonist ivuxolimab in advanced cancers. The V gene is TRBV11-1, the J gene TRBJ1-1; D is perhaps TRBD1 (5 bases). Specimen: CD4+ or CD8+ T cells sorted from blood, collected in a trial of the OX40 agonist ivuxolimab. The TCR was taken from an adult with an advanced solid tumor such as melanoma, head and neck, liver or kidney cancer. The CDR3 DNA sequence: TGTGCCAGCAGCTTAATCGGGGGGACGTCTTCAGAAGCTTTCTTT. Amino acids: CASSLIGGTSSEAFF.